One and the same sample provided the 9 T cell receptor beta chains below, sequenced in a study of blood T cells in healthy people across ages. A second PCR of roughly 7 to 11 cycles used a sample-barcoded 5' primer and a J-beta primer mix. TCRdb used MiXCR to reprocess the 5' RACE reads, holding one entry per CDR3 protein. The data contain approximately 850,000 distinct CDR3 sequences, around 42% of them singletons. The sequenced material came from blood. All receptors derive from a man aged 55 to 70 in good health.

This clonotype was seen many times. The rearrangement joins TRBV7-9 to TRBJ2-1; D uncertain. Germline lookup yields CDR1 SEHNR and CDR2 FQNEAQ (reference sequence). Deletions cut 3 bases from V and 2 bases from J, with 20 bases between. The CDR3 sequence is 18 residues long. CDR3 loop: CASSLELSRVGTYNEQFF. The CDR3 nucleotides are TGTGCCAGCAGCTTGGAACTTTCAAGGGTAGGGACCTACAATGAGCAGTTCTTC.

This clonotype was observed a few times. This rearrangement joins TRBV12-3 or TRBV12-4 to TRBJ2-1; 8 positions match TRBD2. With 2 bases clipped from V and 6 bases from J, the junction kept 3 bases outside the gene matches. The CDR3 extends over 14 amino acids. The CDR3: CASSLSGGINEQFF. CDR3 nucleotide sequence: TGTGCCAGCAGTTTAAGCGGGGGTATCAATGAGCAGTTCTTC.

The chain couples TRBV29-1 to TRBJ1-5; no reliable D call. Trimming pared 8 bases from V and 5 bases from J, leaving 22 bases between. The CDR3 is 15 residues long. Germline assignment: CDR1 SQVTM and CDR2 ANQGSEA. Here the CDR3 reads CSPKDPGSSDQPQHF. The CDR3 region has the DNA TGCAGCCCCAAAGACCCAGGAAGCAGTGATCAGCCCCAGCATTTT.

The chain carries TRBV9 and TRBJ2-3; the match to TRBD1 covers 7 bases. The CDR3 sequence is 15 residues long. V shed 9 bases and J 0 bases; nucleotides not matched to a gene: 10. Germline V lookup: CDR1 SGDLS, CDR2 YYNGEE. CDR3 in DNA: TGTGCCACCACGAGGACAGGTGCTAGCACAGATACGCAGTATTTT. This sequence encodes CATTRTGASTDTQYF.

This clonotype has only a few counts. This chain links TRBV2 with TRBJ1-2; the D gene is possibly TRBD1 (5 bases). V lost 11 bases and J 1 base, leaving 17 bases between the germline ends. There are 14 residues in the CDR3. Per the germline V gene, CDR1 is SNHLY and CDR2 is FYNNEI. The CDR3 DNA sequence: TGTGCCCCCAACGGGGGAGGGGATAACTATGGCTACACCTTC. Protein product: CAPNGGGDNYGYTF.

The CDR3 here is CASSFGGIGYDEQFF. As DNA, the CDR3 is TGTGCCAGCAGTTTTGGAGGGATAGGGTACGATGAGCAGTTCTTC. V is TRBV27 and J is TRBJ2-1; D possibly corresponds to TRBD2 (6 bases). Per germline, CDR1 MNHEY and CDR2 SMNVEV (reference sequence). The CDR3 loop spans 15 amino acids. V lost 3 bases and J 8 bases, leaving 17 bases between the germline ends.

The V and J genes are TRBV27 and TRBJ2-2, with a weak D call TRBD2 (6 bases). Germline CDR1 MNHEY, CDR2 SMNVEV (reference sequence). This CDR3 is 16 amino acids long. V was trimmed by 0 bases and J by 1 base, leaving 9 bases between them. The CDR3 DNA is TGTGCCAGCAGTTTATCGAACGGGGGGAACACCGGGGAGCTGTTTTTT. The encoded protein is CASSLSNGGNTGELFF.

V gene TRBV12-3 or TRBV12-4 combines with J gene TRBJ2-4; weak D call: TRBD1 (6 bases). The closer fit of TRBJ2-7 to the DNA end suggests the J call may be wrong. This CDR3 is built from 13 residues. The CDR3, as DNA: TGTGCCAGCAGTTTATCAGGGGACCACGAGCAGTACTTC. It translates to CASSLSGDHEQYF.

The V and J genes are TRBV7-2 and TRBJ2-7; TRBD2 matches at 11 bases. CDR3 size: 17 residues. Germline values: CDR1 SGHTA, CDR2 FQGNSA. The ends lost 5 bases at V and 0 bases at J; junction bases unmatched: 9. CDR3 sequence (DNA): TGTGCCAGCAGCCAAACTAGCGGGGGACATAGCTCCTACGAGCAGTACTTC. This translates into CASSQTSGGHSSYEQYF.